This T cell receptor beta chain was identified in a study of CD8+CD57+ T cells in acquired aplastic anemia. Whole-study context: DNA from sorted CD4+ and CD8+ cells averaged approximately 3.2 ug. The study's findings and limits: About 29 CD8+ CDR3 sequences occurred in both the patients and the controls.

From its first to its last residue, the CDR3 has 12 amino acids. CDR1 is MNHNS, CDR2 SASEGT, per germline. The template used for profiling TCR beta VDJ and CDR3 was genomic DNA. TCRdb ran MiXCR on the reads and lists one entry per CDR3 protein. There are hundreds of thousands of distinct CDR3 sequences in the sample; around half occur only once, and 7.8% lies in the top ten. Previously, flow cytometry had revealed CD8+CD57+ cell expansion in the patients chosen for sequencing. By the time of blood sampling, patients had still received no therapy. Notes on this clonotype: Antigen: not known. No conserved phenylalanine or tryptophan is present at the end of the CDR3, so a read error is the likely explanation. Because the CDR3's place on the DNA is in doubt, the DNA is left out and the CDR3 is given as listed by TCRdb.

The sequence was obtained from a human donor with aplastic anemia. Sequences were obtained from sorted CD4+, CD8+, or CD8+CD57+ T cells (not recorded which) from PBMCs. J is TRBJ2-3 and V is TRBV6-1; the table names TRBD1, a call not compared with the DNA. The chain's CDR3 is CASSAGQGAYSY.